A selection of T cell receptor beta chains follows, all from one sample in a study of blood T cell repertoires in COVID-19. The table came from immunoSEQ multiplex PCR; TCRdb's copy has only in-frame clones and leaves some out. Of about 260,000 clones listed, 85% to 90% were seen once; the top ten hold over 3.5%. The sample consisted of peripheral blood. These receptors were obtained from a middle-aged woman with acute or convalescent COVID-19. Both conserved end residues are part of each CDR3. The D gene is left open where the match is weak. Size is omitted from some rows. Given values are once, few, many or a class for expanded clones.

>NA|TRBJ1-6|NA|TRBV6-6
TGTGCCAGCAGCCCTCCTCGACAGCGGGATTCACCCCTCCACTTT
CASSPPRQRDSPLHF
>NA|TRBJ1-2|NA|TRBV3-1/TRBV3-2
TGTGCCAGCAGCCATCTCTCTGTCCACTATGGCTACACCTTC
CASSHLSVHYGYTF
>NA|TRBJ1-4|NA|TRBV6-2/TRBV6-3
TGTGCCAGCAGTTACTCACCGACAGGACCGACAACTAATGAAAAACTGTTTTTT
CASSYSPTGPTTNEKLFF
>NA|TRBJ1-2|NA|TRBV29-1
TGCAGCGTTGGCGGGGGGTTAAACTATGGCTACACCTTC
CSVGGGLNYGYTF
>NA|TRBJ1-2|NA|TRBV7-2
TGTGCCAGCAGCTTACGCAGGGGCTATGGCTACACCTTC
CASSLRRGYGYTF
>NA|TRBJ2-3|TRBD2|TRBV6-2/TRBV6-3
TGTGCCAGCAGTTACTCGACGACTAGCGGGATTTCCACAGATACGCAGTATTTT
CASSYSTTSGISTDTQYF
>NA|TRBJ2-3|TRBD2|TRBV2
TGTGCCAAGCGGGGCTGGGGGGATCTTGAAACAGATACGCAGTATTTT
CAKRGWGDLETDTQYF
>NA|TRBJ2-2|TRBD1|TRBV20-1
TGCAGTGCTAGTATGGGGGGGACAGGGATCGCCGGGGAGCTGTTTTTT
CSASMGGTGIAGELFF
>once|TRBJ1-1|NA|TRBV5-1
TGCGCCAGCAGCGTACTGACGGGGAACACTGAAGCTTTCTTT
CASSVLTGNTEAFF
>once|TRBJ1-6|NA|TRBV7-2
TGTGCCAGCAGCCCGCAGGTTATCTCACCCCTCCACTTT
CASSPQVISPLHF
>once|TRBJ1-2|TRBD1|TRBV18
TGTGCCAGCTCACCAAGTGACAGGGTTTCCTATGGCTACACCTTC
CASSPSDRVSYGYTF
>NA|TRBJ1-2|TRBD1|TRBV19
TGTGCCAGTAGTGGTCACTCTACAGGGGGCTATGGCTACACCTTC
CASSGHSTGGYGYTF
>NA|TRBJ1-1|TRBD1|TRBV4-1
TGCGCCAGCAGCCTCACCGGGACAGAGGGGGCTTTCTTT
CASSLTGTEGAFF
>once|TRBJ1-1|TRBD1|TRBV6-5
TGTGCCAGCAGCCCCGGGACAGGGTACACTGAAGCTTTCTTT
CASSPGTGYTEAFF
>once|TRBJ2-5|TRBD1|TRBV5-1
TGCGCCAGCAGCTTAGGACAGGCCAGCCAAGAGACCCAGTACTTC
CASSLGQASQETQYF
>NA|TRBJ1-2|NA|TRBV6-5
TGTGCCAGCAGAGAGCCTTGGAACTATGGCTACACCTTC
CASREPWNYGYTF
>NA|TRBJ2-2|NA|TRBV2
TGTGCCAGCACCCTGAACTCAGGGACTGACACGAACACCGGGGAGCTGTTTTTT
CASTLNSGTDTNTGELFF
>NA|TRBJ1-1|TRBD1|TRBV5-1
TGCGCCAGCAGCTTACCAGGGGGCGACACTGAAGCTTTCTTT
CASSLPGGDTEAFF
>NA|TRBJ1-1|TRBD1|TRBV4-1
TGCGCCAGCAGCCCCTCGACAGGGATGTTGGTGAACACTGAAGCTTTCTTT
CASSPSTGMLVNTEAFF
>NA|TRBJ1-5|TRBD1|TRBV30
TGTGCCTGGAGCGTCAGGGGGCCCAATCAGCCCCAGCATTTT
CAWSVRGPNQPQHF
>NA|TRBJ2-5|TRBD2|TRBV18
TGTGCCAGCTCACCAAGAGGACTAGCGGGGGGGCCGGAGACCCAGTACTTC
CASSPRGLAGGPETQYF
>NA|TRBJ2-1|NA|TRBV9
TGTGCCAGCAGCGTAATGACGGGGGAGCAGTTCTTC
CASSVMTGEQFF
>NA|TRBJ1-4|TRBD1|TRBV6-5
TGTGCCAGCAGCAGGGGGACAACTAATGAAAAACTGTTTTTT
CASSRGTTNEKLFF
>once|TRBJ2-1|NA|TRBV6-5
TGTGCCAGCAGTCGGGACACCGACTACAATGAGCAGTTCTTC
CASSRDTDYNEQFF
>NA|TRBJ1-4|NA|TRBV19
TGTGCCAGTAAAAATTGGCATGAGGAATTGAATGAAAAACTGTTTTTT
CASKNWHEELNEKLFF
>NA|TRBJ2-4|NA|TRBV21-1
TGTGCCAGCAGTCGGGTCGGGACAGGGGACATAGCCAAAAACATTCAGTACTTC
CASSRVGTGDIAKNIQYF
>NA|TRBJ2-1|TRBD2|TRBV5-5
TGTGCCAGCAGCTTCGGGACTAGCGGCCTTAGCTCCTACAATGAGCAGTTCTTC
CASSFGTSGLSSYNEQFF
>NA|TRBJ1-1|TRBD1|TRBV6-5
TGTGCCAGTTTCGGGAACAGGGGGTGGACTGAAGCTTTCTTT
CASFGNRGWTEAFF